This T cell receptor beta chain was profiled in a study of T cells after yellow fever vaccination. Study conclusions and caveats: A secondary response was less intense yet reached its peak sooner, at day 5 versus 15.

TCRdb reprocessed the 5' RACE reads with MiXCR, giving one entry per CDR3 protein. The sample lists about 320,000 distinct CDR3 sequences; around 12% were seen once. V lost 3 bases and J lost 0, with 17 bases in between. Germline values: CDR1 LGHNA, CDR2 YSLEER. The CDR3 length is 17 residues. Worth noting for this clonotype: Its antigen is not known.

The chain is built from TRBV4-3 and TRBJ1-2; the D gene is possibly TRBD1 (6 bases). The specimen was CD4+ T cells sorted from PBMCs, collected 15 days after the yellow fever booster vaccination. The TCR sequence derives from a man between 18 and 29 years old who received the YFV17D yellow fever vaccine. The CDR3: CASSQETLQGANYGYTF. The CDR3 nucleotides read TGCGCCAGCAGCCAGGAAACTTTACAGGGAGCTAACTATGGCTACACCTTC.